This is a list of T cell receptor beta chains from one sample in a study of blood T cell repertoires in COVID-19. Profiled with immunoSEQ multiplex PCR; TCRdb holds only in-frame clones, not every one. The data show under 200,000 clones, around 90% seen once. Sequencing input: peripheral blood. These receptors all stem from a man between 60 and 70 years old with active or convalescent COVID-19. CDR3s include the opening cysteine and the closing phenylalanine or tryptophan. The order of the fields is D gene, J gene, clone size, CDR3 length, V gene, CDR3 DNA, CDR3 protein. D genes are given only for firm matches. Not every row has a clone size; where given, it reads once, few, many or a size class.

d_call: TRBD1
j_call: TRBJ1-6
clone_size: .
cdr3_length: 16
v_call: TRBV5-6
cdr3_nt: TGTGCCAGCAGCTTCGCAACCGGGACAGGACGTTCACCCCTCCACTTT
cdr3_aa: CASSFATGTGRSPLHF

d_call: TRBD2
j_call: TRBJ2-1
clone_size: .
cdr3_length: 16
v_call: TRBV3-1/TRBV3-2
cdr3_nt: TGTGCCAGCAGCCAAGATCGGTGGGCGGGGGACAATGAGCAGTTCTTC
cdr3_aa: CASSQDRWAGDNEQFF

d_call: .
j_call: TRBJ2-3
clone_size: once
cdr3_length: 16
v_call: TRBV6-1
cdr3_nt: TGTGCCAGCAGTGAACGTCAGGGGATTAGCACAGATACGCAGTATTTT
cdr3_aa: CASSERQGISTDTQYF

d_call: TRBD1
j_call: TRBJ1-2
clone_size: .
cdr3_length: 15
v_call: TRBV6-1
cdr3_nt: TGTGCCAGCAGTGAAGGGGACAGGGGGCCGAATGGCTACACCTTC
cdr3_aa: CASSEGDRGPNGYTF

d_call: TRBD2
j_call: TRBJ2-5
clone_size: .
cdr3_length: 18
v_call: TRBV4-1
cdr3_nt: TGCGCCAGCAGCCAAGAAAGGGGACTAGCGGGGGGCCAAGAGACCCAGTACTTC
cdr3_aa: CASSQERGLAGGQETQYF

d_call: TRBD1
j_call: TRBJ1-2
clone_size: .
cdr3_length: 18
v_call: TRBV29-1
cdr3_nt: TGCAGCGTCAATTTGAGGACAGGGACCTTCGTGACAAACTATGGCTACACCTTC
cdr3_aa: CSVNLRTGTFVTNYGYTF

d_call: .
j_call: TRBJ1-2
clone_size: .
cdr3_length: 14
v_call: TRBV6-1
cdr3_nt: TGTGCCAGCAGTGAAGCCAGGCAGGGGAATGGCTACACCTTC
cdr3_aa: CASSEARQGNGYTF

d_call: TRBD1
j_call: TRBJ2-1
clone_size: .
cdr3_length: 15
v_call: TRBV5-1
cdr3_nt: TGCGCCAGCAGGTTGGAGACAGGGGTAATGGGTGAGCAGTTCTTC
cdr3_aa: CASRLETGVMGEQFF

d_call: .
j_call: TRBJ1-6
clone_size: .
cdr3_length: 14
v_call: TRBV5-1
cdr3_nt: TGCGCCAGCAGCTTGGACACCGGGACTCCCGCCCTCCACTTT
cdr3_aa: CASSLDTGTPALHF

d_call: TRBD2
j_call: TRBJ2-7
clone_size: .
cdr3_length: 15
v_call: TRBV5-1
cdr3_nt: TGCGCCAGCAATCCGCTCGGGGGGTTGTCCTACGAGCAGTACTTC
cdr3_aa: CASNPLGGLSYEQYF

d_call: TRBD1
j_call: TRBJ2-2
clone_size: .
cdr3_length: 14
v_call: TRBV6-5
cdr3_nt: TGTGCCGCCCGACAGGGGGCTAACACCGGGGAGCTGTTTTTT
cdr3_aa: CAARQGANTGELFF

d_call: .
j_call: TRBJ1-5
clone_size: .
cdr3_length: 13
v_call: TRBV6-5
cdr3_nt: TGTGCCAGCAGTTACACCCAGAATCAGCCCCAGCATTTT
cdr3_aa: CASSYTQNQPQHF

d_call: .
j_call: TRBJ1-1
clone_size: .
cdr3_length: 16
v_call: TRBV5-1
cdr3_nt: TGCGCCAGCAGCTTGGTGTTTCGGCAGGGGAACACTGAAGCTTTCTTT
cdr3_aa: CASSLVFRQGNTEAFF

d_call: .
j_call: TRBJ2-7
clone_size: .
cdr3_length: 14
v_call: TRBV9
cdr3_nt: TGTGCCAGCAGCGAAGCTCCGGGGACCTACGAGCAGTACTTC
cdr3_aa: CASSEAPGTYEQYF

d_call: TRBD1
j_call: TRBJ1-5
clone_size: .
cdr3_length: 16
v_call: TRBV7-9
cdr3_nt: TGTGCCAGCAGCTTACTACCCGGGACAGGAGATCAGCCCCAGCATTTT
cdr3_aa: CASSLLPGTGDQPQHF

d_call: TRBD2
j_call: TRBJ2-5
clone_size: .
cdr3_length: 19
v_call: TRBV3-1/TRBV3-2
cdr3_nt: TGTGCCAGCAGCCAGGATTCTAGCGGGGGGCTACGATCGTTAGAGACCCAGTACTTC
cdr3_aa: CASSQDSSGGLRSLETQYF

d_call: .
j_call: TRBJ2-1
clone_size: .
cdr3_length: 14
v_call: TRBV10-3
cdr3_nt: TGTGCCATCCGAGTTGCGTCGAATAACAATGAGCAGTTCTTC
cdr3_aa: CAIRVASNNNEQFF

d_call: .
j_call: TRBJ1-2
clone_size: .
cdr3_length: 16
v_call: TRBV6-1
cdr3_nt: TGTGCCAGCAGTGAAGGTTATAGTAGACAGTCCAGTGGCTACACCTTC
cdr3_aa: CASSEGYSRQSSGYTF

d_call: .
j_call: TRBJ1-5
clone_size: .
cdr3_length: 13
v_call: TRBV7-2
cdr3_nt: TGTGCCAGCAGCCAGGGTACCAATCAGCCCCAGCATTTT
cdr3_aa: CASSQGTNQPQHF

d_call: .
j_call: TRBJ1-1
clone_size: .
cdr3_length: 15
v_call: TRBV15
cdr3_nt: TGTGCCACCAGCAGCGGGTCTACTATGAACACTGAAGCTTTCTTT
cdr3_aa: CATSSGSTMNTEAFF

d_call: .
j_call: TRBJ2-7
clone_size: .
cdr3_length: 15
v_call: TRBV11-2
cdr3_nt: TGTGCCAGCAGCTTAGCAGGGGCGATTCGCTACGAGCAGTACTTC
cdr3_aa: CASSLAGAIRYEQYF

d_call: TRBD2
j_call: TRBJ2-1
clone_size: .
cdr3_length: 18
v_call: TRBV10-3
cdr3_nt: TGTGCCATCAGTGAGTCGGACCGAGGGGCGGGGGAATACAATGAGCAGTTCTTC
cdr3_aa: CAISESDRGAGEYNEQFF

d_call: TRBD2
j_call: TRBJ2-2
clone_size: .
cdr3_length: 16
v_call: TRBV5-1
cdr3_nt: TGCGCCAGCAGACAAGTAGCGGGGCCGAACACCGGGGAGCTGTTTTTT
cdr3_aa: CASRQVAGPNTGELFF

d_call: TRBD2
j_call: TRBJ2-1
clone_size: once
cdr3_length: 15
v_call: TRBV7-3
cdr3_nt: TGTGCCAGCAGCTTGACCGGGACTAGCGGTCTTGAGCAGTTCTTC
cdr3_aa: CASSLTGTSGLEQFF

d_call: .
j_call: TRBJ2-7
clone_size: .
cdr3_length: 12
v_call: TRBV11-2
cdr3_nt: TGTGCCAGCAGCCGCGCGACCTACGAGCAGTACTTC
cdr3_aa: CASSRATYEQYF